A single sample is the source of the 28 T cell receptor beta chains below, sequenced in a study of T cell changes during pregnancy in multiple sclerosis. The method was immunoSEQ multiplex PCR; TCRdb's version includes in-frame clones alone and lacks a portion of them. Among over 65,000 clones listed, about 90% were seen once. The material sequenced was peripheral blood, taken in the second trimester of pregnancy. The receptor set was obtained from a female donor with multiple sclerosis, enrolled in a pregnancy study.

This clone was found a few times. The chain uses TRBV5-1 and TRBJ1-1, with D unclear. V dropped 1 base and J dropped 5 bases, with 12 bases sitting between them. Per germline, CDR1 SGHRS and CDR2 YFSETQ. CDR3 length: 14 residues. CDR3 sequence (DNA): TGCGCCAGCAGCTTGTACGTGACACCGACTGAAGCTTTCTTT. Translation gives CASSLYVTPTEAFF.

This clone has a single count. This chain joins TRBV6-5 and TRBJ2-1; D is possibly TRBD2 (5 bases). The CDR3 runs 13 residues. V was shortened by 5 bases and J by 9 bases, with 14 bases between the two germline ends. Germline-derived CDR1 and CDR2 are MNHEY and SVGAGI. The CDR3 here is CASSKGSGVEQFF. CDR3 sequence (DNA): TGTGCCAGCAGTAAAGGGTCCGGGGTTGAGCAGTTCTTC.

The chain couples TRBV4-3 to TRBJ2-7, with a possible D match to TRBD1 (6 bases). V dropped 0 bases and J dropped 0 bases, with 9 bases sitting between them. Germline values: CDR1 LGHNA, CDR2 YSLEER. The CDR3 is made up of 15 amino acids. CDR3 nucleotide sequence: TGCGCCAGCAGCCAAGATAACAGGGACTCCTACGAGCAGTACTTC. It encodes CASSQDNRDSYEQYF.

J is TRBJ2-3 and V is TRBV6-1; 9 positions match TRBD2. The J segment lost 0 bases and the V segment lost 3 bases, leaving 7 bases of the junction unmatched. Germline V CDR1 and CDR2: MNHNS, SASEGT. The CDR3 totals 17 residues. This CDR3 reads CASSELAGNPSTDTQYF. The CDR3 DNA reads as TGTGCCAGCAGTGAGCTAGCGGGGAACCCTAGCACAGATACGCAGTATTTT.

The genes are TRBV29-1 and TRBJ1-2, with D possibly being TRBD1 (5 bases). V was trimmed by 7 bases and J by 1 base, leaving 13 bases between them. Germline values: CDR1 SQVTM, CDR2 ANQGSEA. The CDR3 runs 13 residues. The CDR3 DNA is TGCAGCGCGGATGTGGGGGGTAACTATGGCTACACCTTC. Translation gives CSADVGGNYGYTF.

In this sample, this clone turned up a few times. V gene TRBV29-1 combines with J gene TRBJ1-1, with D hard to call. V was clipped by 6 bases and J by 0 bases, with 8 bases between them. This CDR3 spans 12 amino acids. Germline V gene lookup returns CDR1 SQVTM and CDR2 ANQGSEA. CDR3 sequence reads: CSVLQLNTEAFF. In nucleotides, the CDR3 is TGCAGCGTGTTACAGTTGAACACTGAAGCTTTCTTT.

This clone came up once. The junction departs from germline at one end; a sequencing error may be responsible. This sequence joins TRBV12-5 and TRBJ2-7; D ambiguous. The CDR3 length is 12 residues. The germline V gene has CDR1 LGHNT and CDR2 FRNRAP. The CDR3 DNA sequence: TGTGCTAGTGGCTTGGCGACTTTCGAGCAGTACTTC. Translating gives CASGLATFEQYF.

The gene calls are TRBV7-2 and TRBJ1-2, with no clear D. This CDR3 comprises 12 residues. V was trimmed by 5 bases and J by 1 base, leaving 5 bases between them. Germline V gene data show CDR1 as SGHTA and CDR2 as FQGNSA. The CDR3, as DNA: TGTGCCAGCAGCCAGGATAACTATGGCTACACCTTC. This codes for CASSQDNYGYTF.

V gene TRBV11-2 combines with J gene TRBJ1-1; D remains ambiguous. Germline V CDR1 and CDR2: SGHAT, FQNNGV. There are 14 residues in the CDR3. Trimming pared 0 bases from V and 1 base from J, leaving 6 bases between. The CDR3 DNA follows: TGTGCCAGCAGCTTAGAGGCCTCGAACACTGAAGCTTTCTTT. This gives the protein CASSLEASNTEAFF.

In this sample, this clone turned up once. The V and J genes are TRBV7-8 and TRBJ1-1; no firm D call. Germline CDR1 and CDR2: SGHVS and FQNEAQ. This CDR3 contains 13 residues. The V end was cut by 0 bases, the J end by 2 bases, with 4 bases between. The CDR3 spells CASSLAANTEAFF. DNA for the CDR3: TGTGCCAGCAGCTTAGCGGCTAACACTGAAGCTTTCTTT.

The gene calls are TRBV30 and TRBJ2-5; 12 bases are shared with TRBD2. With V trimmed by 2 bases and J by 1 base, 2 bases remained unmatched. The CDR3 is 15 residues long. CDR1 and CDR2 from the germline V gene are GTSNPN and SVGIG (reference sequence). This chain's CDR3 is CAWSLAGGIQETQYF. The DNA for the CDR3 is TGTGCCTGGAGTCTAGCGGGGGGGATCCAAGAGACCCAGTACTTC.

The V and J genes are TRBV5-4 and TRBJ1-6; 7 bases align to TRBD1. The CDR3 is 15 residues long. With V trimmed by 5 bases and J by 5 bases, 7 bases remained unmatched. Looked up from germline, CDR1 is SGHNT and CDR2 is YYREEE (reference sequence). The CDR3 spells CASSYGQGDNSPLHF. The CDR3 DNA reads TGTGCCAGCAGTTACGGTCAGGGGGATAATTCACCCCTCCACTTT.

This CDR3 reads CASTPWGANIQYF. For the CDR3, the DNA is TGTGCCAGCACCCCATGGGGCGCAAACATTCAGTACTTC. The V call is TRBV27, the J call TRBJ2-4; D is possibly TRBD1 (5 bases). Deletions cut 7 bases from V and 6 bases from J, with 13 bases between. This CDR3 has 13 amino acids. Germline loops: CDR1 MNHEY, CDR2 SMNVEV (reference sequence).

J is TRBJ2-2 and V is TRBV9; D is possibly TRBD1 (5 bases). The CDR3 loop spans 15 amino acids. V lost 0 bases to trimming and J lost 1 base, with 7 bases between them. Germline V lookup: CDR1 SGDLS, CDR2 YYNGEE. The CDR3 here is CASSVVGVNTGELFF. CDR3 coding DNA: TGTGCCAGCAGCGTAGTAGGGGTGAACACCGGGGAGCTGTTTTTT.

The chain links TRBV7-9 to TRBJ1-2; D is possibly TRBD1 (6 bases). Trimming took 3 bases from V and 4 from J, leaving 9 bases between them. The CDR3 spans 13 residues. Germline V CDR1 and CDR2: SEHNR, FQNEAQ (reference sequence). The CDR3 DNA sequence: TGTGCCAGCAGCTTCCTACAGGGCTATGGCTACACCTTC. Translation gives CASSFLQGYGYTF.

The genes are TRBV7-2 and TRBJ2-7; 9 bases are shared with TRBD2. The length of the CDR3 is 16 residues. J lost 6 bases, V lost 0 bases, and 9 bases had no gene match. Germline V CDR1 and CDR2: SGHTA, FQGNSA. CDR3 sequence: CASSLAGTSRVREQYF. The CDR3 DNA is TGTGCCAGCAGCTTAGCGGGGACTAGCAGGGTCCGCGAGCAGTACTTC.

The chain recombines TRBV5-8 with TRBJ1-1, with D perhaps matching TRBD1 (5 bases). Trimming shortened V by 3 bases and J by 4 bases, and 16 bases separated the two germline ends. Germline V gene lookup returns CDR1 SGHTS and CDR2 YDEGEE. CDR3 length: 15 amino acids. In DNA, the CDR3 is TGTGCCAGCAGCTCGCAGGGAAGACGGACCACTGAAGCTTTCTTT. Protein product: CASSSQGRRTTEAFF.

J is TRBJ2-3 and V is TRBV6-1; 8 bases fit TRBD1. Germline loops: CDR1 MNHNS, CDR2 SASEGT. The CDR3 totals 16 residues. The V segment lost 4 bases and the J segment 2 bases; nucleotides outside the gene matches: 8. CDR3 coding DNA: TGTGCCAGCAGTGTCCTGACAGGGGCCTACACAGATACGCAGTATTTT. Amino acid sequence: CASSVLTGAYTDTQYF.

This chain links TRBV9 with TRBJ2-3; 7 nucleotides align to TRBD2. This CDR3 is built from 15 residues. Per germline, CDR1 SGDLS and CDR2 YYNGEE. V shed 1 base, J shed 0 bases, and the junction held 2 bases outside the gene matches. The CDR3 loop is CASSVIGGSTDTQYF. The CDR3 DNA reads TGTGCCAGCAGCGTAATCGGGGGGAGCACAGATACGCAGTATTTT. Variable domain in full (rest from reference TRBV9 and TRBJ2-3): DSGVTQTPKHLITATGQRVTLRCSPRSGDLSVYWYQQSLDQGLQFLIQYYNGEERAKGNILERFSAQQFPDLHSELNLSSLELGDSALYFCASSVIGGSTDTQYFGPGTRLTVL.

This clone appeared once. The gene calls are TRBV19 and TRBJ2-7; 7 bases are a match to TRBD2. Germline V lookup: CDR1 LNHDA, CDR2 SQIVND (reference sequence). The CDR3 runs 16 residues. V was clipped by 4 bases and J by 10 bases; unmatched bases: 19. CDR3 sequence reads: CASSNDAGVPSPPQYF. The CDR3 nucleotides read TGTGCCAGTAGTAATGACGCGGGGGTCCCCTCTCCCCCCCAGTACTTC. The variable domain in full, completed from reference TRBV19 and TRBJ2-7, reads DGGITQSPKYLFRKEGQNVTLSCEQNLNHDAMYWYRQDPGQGLRLIYYSQIVNDFQKGDIAEGYSVSREKKESFPLTVTSAQKNPTAFYLCASSNDAGVPSPPQYFGPGTRLTVT.

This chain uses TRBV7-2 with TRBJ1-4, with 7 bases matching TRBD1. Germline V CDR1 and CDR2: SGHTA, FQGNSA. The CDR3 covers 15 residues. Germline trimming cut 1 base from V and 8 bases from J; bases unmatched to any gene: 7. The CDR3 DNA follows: TGTGCCAGCAGCTTAGGGGGGGCAGGGGGAGAAAAACTGTTTTTT. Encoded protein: CASSLGGAGGEKLFF.

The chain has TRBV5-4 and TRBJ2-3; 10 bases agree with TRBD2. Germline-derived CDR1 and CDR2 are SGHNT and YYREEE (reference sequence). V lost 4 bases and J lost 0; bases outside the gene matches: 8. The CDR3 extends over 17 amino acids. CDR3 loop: CASSLYLAGVSTDTQYF. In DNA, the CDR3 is TGTGCCAGCAGCCTGTATCTAGCGGGGGTCAGCACAGATACGCAGTATTTT. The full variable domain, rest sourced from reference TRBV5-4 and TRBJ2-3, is ETGVTQSPTHLIKTRGQQVTLRCSSQSGHNTVSWYQQALGQGPQFIFQYYREEENGRGNFPPRFSGLQFPNYSSELNVNALELDDSALYLCASSLYLAGVSTDTQYFGPGTRLTVL.

CDR3 DNA: TGTGCCAGCTCCCGGGGGAGGGTTGGAGCTTTCTTT. It codes for CASSRGRVGAFF. This sequence joins TRBV18 and TRBJ1-1; D is perhaps TRBD1 (5 bases). The V and J ends lost 6 bases and 10 bases respectively, with 15 bases between them. Germline V CDR1 and CDR2: KGHSH, LQKENI. The CDR3 runs 12 residues.

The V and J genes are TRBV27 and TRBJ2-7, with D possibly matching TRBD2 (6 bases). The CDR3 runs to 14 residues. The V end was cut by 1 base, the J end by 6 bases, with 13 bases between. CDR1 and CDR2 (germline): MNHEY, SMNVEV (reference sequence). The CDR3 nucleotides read TGTGCCAGCAGTTTATTTCGAAGGGAGGCCGAGCAGTACTTC. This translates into CASSLFRREAEQYF.

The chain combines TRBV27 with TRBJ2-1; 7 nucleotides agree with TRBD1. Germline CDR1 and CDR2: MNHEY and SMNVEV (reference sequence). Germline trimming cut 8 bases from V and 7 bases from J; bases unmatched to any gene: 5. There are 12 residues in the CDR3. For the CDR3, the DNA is TGTGCCAGCGCGAGGGGGCCGAATGAGCAGTTCTTC. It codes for CASARGPNEQFF.

The CDR3 DNA follows: TGTGCCAGCAGCGGAAGACAGGGGACTGGAAACACCATATATTTT. This gives the protein CASSGRQGTGNTIYF. This chain links TRBV5-5 with TRBJ1-3, with TRBD1 matching 8 bases. Trimming cost V 4 bases and J 2 bases; bases outside gene matches: 5. Germline CDR1 is SGHKS and CDR2 is YYEKEE (reference sequence). The CDR3 sequence is 15 residues long.

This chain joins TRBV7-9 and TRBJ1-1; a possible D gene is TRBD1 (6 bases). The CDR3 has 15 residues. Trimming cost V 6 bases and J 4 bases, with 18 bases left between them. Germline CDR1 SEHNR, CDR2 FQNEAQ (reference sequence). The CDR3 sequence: CASSKGGGGGTEAFF. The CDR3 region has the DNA TGTGCCAGCAGTAAAGGGGGGGGCGGGGGCACTGAAGCTTTCTTT.

The CDR3: CASSLRGGETQYF. CDR3 bases: TGTGCCAGCAGCTTAAGGGGGGGAGAGACCCAGTACTTC. The chain uses TRBV5-6 and TRBJ2-5; TRBD2 might be the D (7 bases). The V end was cut by 2 bases, the J end by 4 bases, with 9 bases between. In germline, CDR1 is SGHDT, CDR2 YYEEEE. This CDR3 is built from 13 residues.